The sample holds one count of the clone carrying this T cell receptor beta chain. This record belongs to a study of blood T cell repertoires in COVID-19. Overall study context: Sites in the United States, Italy and Spain provided acute and convalescent COVID-19 samples. Sample material is recorded as cDNA or gDNA derived from T cells, B-cell-depleted T cells, or PBMCs.

CDR1 and CDR2 (germline): MGHRA, YSYEKL. V gave up 1 base and J gave up 1 base; unmatched junction bases: 5. The CDR3 covers 19 residues. Original handling: Cell counts per sample came from amplifying reference gene primers. The protocol was immunoSEQ multiplex PCR, while the TCRdb copy is restricted to in-frame clones and leaves out a portion. V and J calls and clone size are those listed in that table; D and trimming were worked out from the DNA. The sample shows about 210,000 clones, roughly four fifths of them seen only once. The chain couples TRBV4-1 to TRBJ2-2; TRBD2 agrees at 14 bases. This TCR derives from a woman between 50 and 59 years old with active or convalescent COVID-19. Sample: peripheral blood. The CDR3 bases are TGCGCCAGCAGCCAAGGGGGACTAGCGGGAGATCAGAACACCGGGGAGCTGTTTTTT. This gives the protein CASSQGGLAGDQNTGELFF.